Listed here is a single T cell receptor (beta chain). Its specificity is unknown. Germline V lookup: CDR1 LGHNA, CDR2 YSLEER. This CDR3 contains 16 residues. Trimming at V came to 5 bases and at J to 4 bases, leaving 13 bases not matched to a gene. Donors in the study were healthy people who gave bone marrow. The data derive from a study of cytomegalovirus exposure and HLA in healthy donors. Turning to the study itself: Findings of an earlier analysis included about 100 million unique TCR beta sequences from around 180 million T cells.

General study results and limits: Excluded were some V segments that proved indistinguishable, including TRBV6-2 and TRBV6-3. In an earlier analysis, in 540 or so donors, most V segments appeared productive either ~87% or ~30% of the time.

In the PCR, 60 Vbeta and 13 Jbeta primers were used. Profiling relied on immunoSEQ multiplex PCR, and the TCRdb table lists in-frame clones only, not all of them. The sample has about 160,000 clones; about 80% are singletons. The sample was PBMCs. The TCR originated in a young man in good health and CMV-seropositive. This rearrangement joins TRBV4-3 to TRBJ2-5, with TRBD2 identical over 7 bases. The DNA for the CDR3 is TGCGCCAGCAGCGCCAGACCGGGGGTAGCGGGAGAGACCCAGTACTTC. Protein sequence: CASSARPGVAGETQYF.